A selection of T cell receptor beta chains follows, all from one sample in a study of metastatic and nonmetastatic thyroid tumors. TCRdb re-clonotyped the PCR reads via MiXCR. The sample has around 22,000 clones; about 20% are singletons. The specimen was blood. These receptors all come from a female donor with papillary thyroid cancer or a benign thyroid nodule (not recorded which). Some clones in this sample may be carry-over from other donors' samples. Both conserved end residues are part of each CDR3. A D gene is named only where the DNA matches it firmly. Not every row has a clone size; where given, it reads once, few, many or a size class.

D	V	J	size	DNA	CDR3
NA	TRBV10-2	TRBJ2-3	NA	TGCGCCAGCAGTGAGCCCCCAGCGCAAGGTCGTACAGATACGCAGTATTTT	CASSEPPAQGRTDTQYF
TRBD1	TRBV4-2	TRBJ2-7	many	TGTGCCAGCAGCCAAGGGGGACAGCTCTACGAGCAGTACTTC	CASSQGGQLYEQYF
NA	TRBV20-1	TRBJ2-1	NA	TGCAGTGCTAGAGGAAGGTACGGTGAGCAGCTCTTC	CSARGRYGEQLF
NA	TRBV5-1	TRBJ2-7	NA	TGCGCCAGCAATGGGGGCCAGACCCCGGGCTCCTACGAGCAGTACTTC	CASNGGQTPGSYEQYF
NA	TRBV20-1	TRBJ1-1	NA	TGCAGTGCTAGAGATTGGCTTAGCACTGAAGCTTTCTTT	CSARDWLSTEAFF
NA	TRBV7-9	TRBJ1-1	few	TGCGCCAGCAGCTTTATTGTCACTGAAGCTTTCTTT	CASSFIVTEAFF
TRBD1	TRBV18	TRBJ2-2	NA	TGTGCCAGCTCACCGAGACGAGGACAGGGGGCGTCCGGGGAGCGGTTTTTT	CASSPRRGQGASGERFF
NA	TRBV10-1	TRBJ2-5	few	TGCGCCAGCAGTGAGGGAAGGGCTACCACGGGGGAGACCCAGTACTTC	CASSEGRATTGETQYF
NA	TRBV6-1	TRBJ2-1	NA	TGTGCCCGCAGTGAAGAAGGGGGGAAAGGGGGTAATGAGCCGTTCTTC	CARSEEGGKGGNEPFF
TRBD2	TRBV6-1	TRBJ2-3	few	TGTGCCAGCAGTAATACTAGCGGGGGGGGCACAGATACGCAGTGTTTT	CASSNTSGGGTDTQCF
NA	TRBV5-6	TRBJ2-7	many	TGTGCCAGCAGCCGCACCGATACGAGCTCCTACGAGCAGTACTTC	CASSRTDTSSYEQYF
NA	TRBV9	TRBJ2-2	many	TGTGCCAGCAGCGTAGGGGATGCCGGGGAGCTGTTTTTT	CASSVGDAGELFF
TRBD1	TRBV9	TRBJ2-2	many	TGTGCCAGCAGCGTAGCTGGGACAGGGGGCAGCACCGGGGAGCTGTTTTTT	CASSVAGTGGSTGELFF
NA	TRBV6-2/TRBV6-3	TRBJ1-1	NA	TGTGCCAGCAGTCGGGACACTGAAGCTTTCTTT	CASSRDTEAFF
NA	TRBV20-1	TRBJ1-2	many	TGCAGTGTTCGCTCCGGGGTTGTCTATGGCTACACCTTC	CSVRSGVVYGYTF
NA	TRBV4-3	TRBJ2-2	many	TGCGCCAGCAGCCAAGATCTGAGACAGACCACCGGGGAGCTGTTTTTT	CASSQDLRQTTGELFF
NA	TRBV5-5	TRBJ2-7	many	TGTGCCAGCAGCTTGCTTTTCGGCGGGGTGGGGCAGTACTTC	CASSLLFGGVGQYF
TRBD1	TRBV7-6	TRBJ2-7	many	TGTGCCAGCAGCCCGGGACAGGGGGTGACCTACGAGCAGTACTTC	CASSPGQGVTYEQYF
TRBD1	TRBV20-1	TRBJ1-2	many	TGCAGTGCTAGTCTCGGGACAGGGGAAGATGGCTACACCTTC	CSASLGTGEDGYTF
NA	TRBV28	TRBJ1-4	many	TGTGCCAGCAGGCCGCCCGGCCAGGGCGGGGAAAAACTGTTTTTT	CASRPPGQGGEKLFF
TRBD1	TRBV7-6	TRBJ2-1	many	TGTGCCAGCAGCTCGCCTCTCGGGACAGGGAACAATGAGCAGTTCTTC	CASSSPLGTGNNEQFF
TRBD1	TRBV6-1	TRBJ1-4	medium-sized	TGTGCCAGCAGGTCAGGGGGCGGTGATGAAAAACTGTTTTTT	CASRSGGGDEKLFF
TRBD1	TRBV14	TRBJ1-2	NA	TGTGCCAGCAGCCCGACAGGGGCCTATGGCTACACCTTC	CASSPTGAYGYTF
NA	TRBV12-3/TRBV12-4	TRBJ2-7	NA	TGTGCCAGCAGTCCACGTATCGACGAGCAGTACTTC	CASSPRIDEQYF
NA	TRBV28	TRBJ1-4	many	TGTGCCAGCAGTTCCTCGGGGGCGCAGAGTGAAAAACTGTTTTTT	CASSSSGAQSEKLFF
NA	TRBV9	TRBJ2-7	many	TGTGCCAGCAGCGTAGAGTACAGCTCCTACGAGCAGTACTTC	CASSVEYSSYEQYF
TRBD2	TRBV2	TRBJ2-4	many	TGTGCCAGCAGTGAAGCTCGGCTAGCGGGAGTAGTTCAGTACTTC	CASSEARLAGVVQYF
NA	TRBV12-3/TRBV12-4	TRBJ2-5	many	TGTGCCAGCGGGCACAGGGAGGTGGAGACCCAGTACTTC	CASGHREVETQYF
TRBD1	TRBV18	TRBJ2-2	NA	TGTTCCAGCTCACCACCGTCGACAGGGGTATACACCGGGGAGCTGTTTTTT	CSSSPPSTGVYTGELFF
TRBD1	TRBV14	TRBJ1-6	NA	TGTGCCAGGAGCCCTGATGCCTCCCGGGACAGTAAATCACCCCTCCACTTT	CARSPDASRDSKSPLHF
TRBD2	TRBV11-2	TRBJ2-2	many	TGTGCCAGCAGCCCAAGGACTAGCGGGAGTGGGGAGCTGTTTTTT	CASSPRTSGSGELFF
TRBD2	TRBV20-1	TRBJ2-1	many	TGCAGTGCCACTACTAGCGGCTACTACAATGAGCAGTTCTTC	CSATTSGYYNEQFF